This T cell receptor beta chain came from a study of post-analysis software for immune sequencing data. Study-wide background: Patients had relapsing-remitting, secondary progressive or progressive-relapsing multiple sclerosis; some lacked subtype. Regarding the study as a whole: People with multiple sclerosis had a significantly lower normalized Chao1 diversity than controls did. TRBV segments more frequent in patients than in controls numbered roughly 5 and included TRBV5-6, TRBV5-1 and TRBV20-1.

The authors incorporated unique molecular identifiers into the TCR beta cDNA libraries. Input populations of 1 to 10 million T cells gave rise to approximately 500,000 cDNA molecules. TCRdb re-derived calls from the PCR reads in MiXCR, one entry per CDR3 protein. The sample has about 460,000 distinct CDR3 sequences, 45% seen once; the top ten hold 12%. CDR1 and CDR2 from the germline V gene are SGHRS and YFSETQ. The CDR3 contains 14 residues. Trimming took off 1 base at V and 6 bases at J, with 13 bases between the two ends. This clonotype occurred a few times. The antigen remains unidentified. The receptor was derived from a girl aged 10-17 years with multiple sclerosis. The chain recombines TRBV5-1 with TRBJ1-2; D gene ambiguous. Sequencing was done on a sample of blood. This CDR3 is CASSLTDVRDGYTF. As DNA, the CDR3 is TGCGCCAGCAGCTTGACAGATGTACGGGATGGCTACACCTTC.